This TCR beta chain emerged from a study of shared clonotypes between healthy human individuals. As for the study in general: Every donor yielded three CD4 naive, three CD4 memory, two CD8 naive and one CD8 memory plate.

Study-wide points: With few donors, the genetic and exposure-history diversity represented was limited. As a rule, naive subsets had a larger estimated richness than memory subsets. Rarefaction exposed incomplete sorted-subset sequencing despite large depth.

Turning to this clone: Antigen specificity is unknown.

Sequenced by immunoSEQ multiplex PCR; TCRdb stores in-frame clones only, minus some. The sample records roughly 1,800,000 clones, just under 95% being singletons. V lost 5 bases to trimming and J lost 7 bases; unmatched junction nucleotides: 12. The CDR3 covers 16 residues. CDR1 is MNHEY and CDR2 is SMNVEV in the germline V gene (reference sequence). Positive CCR7 selection of CD45RO-negative cells yielded the naive CD8 cells, and terminally differentiated effector memory CD45RA+ cells were excluded. V is TRBV27 and J is TRBJ2-5, with TRBD1 matching 11 bases. Sequencing was carried out using naive CD8+ T cells sorted from blood. This clonotype originated in a man younger than 30 in good health. CDR3 sequence: CASSTLPGTGGWTQYF. The CDR3 DNA reads TGTGCCAGCAGTACCCTACCCGGGACAGGGGGTTGGACCCAGTACTTC.